Here is one T cell receptor beta chain with its context. A single count supports this clone. Its binding antigen is unknown. One base away there is no much larger clone; base qualities are not given. The data originate from a study of cytomegalovirus exposure and HLA in healthy donors (dated by TCRdb to about 2017). About the investigation overall: In an earlier analysis of approximately 640 of the donors, 250 to 350 Gb of sequence data and some 100 million unique TCR beta sequences from roughly 180 million T cells were reported. Every repertoire in the discovery cohort had been generated on one and the same sequencing platform. Along with the roughly 700-subject first cohort, a separate validation cohort of about 110 different subjects was used. Because of strong linkage in the cohort, roughly five DR-DQ haplotypes were treated as single units for association and clustering. A later analysis re-analyzed previously published TCR beta repertoires from 600 to 850 donors and added high-resolution HLA genotyping to study TCR occurrence patterns. Of the approximately 400 genotyped donors, 65% to 90% fell in the genetic ancestry cluster associated with self-reported Caucasian donors. Donor age, sex, ethnicity and CMV serostatus were collected together with the repertoire data. The number of donors typed differed by locus, with 629-630 for A, B, C, DRB1 and DQB1, over 500 for DQA1, 600 to 610 for DPA1, and approximately 470 for DPB1. Rather than using new phenotypic data, the later analysis identified candidate immune exposures from TCR beta sequences and from how often those sequences occurred across donors. To predict cytomegalovirus infection status, the study combined high-throughput TCR immunosequencing, statistical association of individual TCRs with disease status, and machine learning. To decide whether each TCR beta V gene segment behaved as functional or pseudogenic, an earlier analysis of some 540 of the donors relied on high-throughput TCR beta sequencing. Both class I and class II loci were covered by HLA typing, at four-digit resolution. The T cell repertoires of around 730 subjects were profiled by immunosequencing and related to cytomegalovirus serostatus. An early release that covered around 590 HLA-typed donors contained approximately 300 gigabases of sequencing data and tens of millions of unique TCR sequences. A later genetic analysis used genome-wide SNP genotypes for about 65% of the 666 donors, treating that subset as a discovery cohort. Across some 400 genotyped donors of the cohort, an average of approximately 240,000 unique TCR beta nucleotide sequences per donor were sequenced, and roughly 20% of those sequences were non-productive. The aim of the study was to test whether cataloging public T cell receptors could identify signatures of past pathogen exposure. Broader findings and caveats from the paper: According to a later analysis, TCR association rates differed among HLA loci, with DRB1 alleles showing the most associated TCRs and HLA-C alleles showing the fewest. In both the original and validation cohorts, the classifier was reported to diagnose cytomegalovirus status with high specificity and sensitivity. According to a later analysis, most CMV-associated TCR beta chains appeared to be HLA-restricted, and the HLA associations seemed to be driven largely by CMV exposure. Because HLA typing was missing for some donors at each locus, association tests included only the typed subset. Broadly in line with IMGT annotations, most TCR beta V segments showed up in productive rearrangements about 87% or about 30% of the time in an earlier analysis of about 500 of the donors. The sequencing pipeline was judged likely to have produced a cluster of highly shared sequence variants as a technical artifact. The earlier analysis of nearly 600 of the donors excluded seventeen rarely observed V segments, including chromosome 9 orphons, because counts were too low. A further reported finding was that TCR beta sequences accurately predicted the HLA-A and HLA-B alleles for most subjects in the first cohort. Because the 87-base-pair reads could not distinguish some IMGT-functional V segments, including TRBV6-2 and TRBV6-3, those segments were excluded. In a later genetic analysis, fewer N-insertions in productive TCRs were reported among donors in an Asian-associated ancestry cluster than the roughly 640-donor mean. A later genetic analysis associated a missense DCLRE1C variant with V-gene and J-gene trimming of TCR beta chains, and an independent cohort replicated the association. The study listed 164 TCR beta chains as associated with cytomegalovirus. A later analysis reported that several top co-occurrence clusters appeared linked to parvovirus B19, influenza, CMV and Epstein-Barr virus. When HLA alleles, especially DR and DQ, strongly co-occurred, TCR associations were difficult to assign to individual alleles. In a later analysis, some 17,000 TCR beta sequences were associated with specific HLA alleles at a false discovery rate of 0.05. Presence/absence analyses assumed roughly uniform sequencing depth across donors, an assumption that may not hold. The cohort was sequenced for TCR beta chains only, and without alpha or paired-chain data the features that could be detected were limited. The authors suggested that the approach could potentially be extended to other disease states and immunological phenotypes. Three of the identified cytomegalovirus-associated TCR beta chains were confirmed in vitro to be specific for cytomegalovirus antigens. Linkage disequilibrium might explain the correlated functional status among segregating V segments, but an unknown experimental factor could not be ruled out. In a later analysis, HLA-associated TCR beta chains were found to be more clonally expanded and to have lower generation probabilities than equally common non-associated chains. The only immune exposure information available for the cohort was CMV serostatus. Across donors, most TCR sequences were observed very rarely, whereas some public TCRs were present in many individuals.

V is trimmed back by 6 bases and J by 3 bases, and the junction contains 12 bases that no gene match accounts for. CDR1 and CDR2, looked up from the germline V gene, are SGHAT and FQNNGV. Taken from cysteine to phenylalanine, the CDR3 has 17 residues. Left in the record is the CDR3 DNA by itself, 51 bases read in frame from the first base. The library came from the immunoSEQ multiplex PCR assay. For the multiplex PCR, a mixture combining 60 forward primers for TCR Vbeta segments and 13 reverse primers for TCR Jbeta segments was used. The CDR3 region of rearranged TCR beta genes was amplified from genomic DNA by a multiplex PCR assay. Amplified TCR beta libraries were sequenced as 87-base-pair reads on the Illumina HiSeq System. Per the authors' processing: A later analysis counted approximately 74 million unique TCR beta chains across the 600 to 850 repertoires, and some 12 million of these chains were shared by at least two donors. A nearest-neighbor algorithm error-corrected the raw reads and collapsed the reads into unique sequences, merging closely related sequences to remove PCR and sequencing errors. CDR3 sequences were aligned to IMGT reference sequences to assign V, D and J gene segments. For a sequence to be retained, a match of at least six nucleotides to both a V gene segment and a J gene segment was required. Rearrangements were classified as productive when the CDR3 lacked stop codons and remained in frame with V and J, and all other rearrangements were classified as non-productive. Following IMGT convention, CDR3 was defined as the stretch from the second conserved V-encoded cysteine up to the conserved J-encoded phenylalanine. The earlier analysis of about 590 of the donors excluded sequences that lacked an unambiguous match to a single V gene segment. In an earlier analysis of some 590 of the donors, V segments were called functional above 56.7% productive rearrangements and were called segregating when the between-donor standard deviation exceeded 5%. To diagnose cytomegalovirus status from the catalog of TCR beta chain sequences, a statistical classification framework was built. A later analysis assigned V and J genes by comparing TCR nucleotide sequences with IMGT/GENE-DB human TR gene sequences. Using the TCRdist pipeline, a later analysis assigned CDR3 sequences along with most-parsimonious VDJ recombination scenarios. In a later analysis, each TCR beta chain was defined by its CDR3 amino acid sequence together with its V-gene family, and reads without a unique V-gene family were excluded. As a way to deal with suspected cross-contamination and a sequencing artifact, a later analysis dropped nearly 600 nucleotide sequences that were highly shared and had low generation probability. A later analysis calculated a clonal expansion index for each public chain from normalized within-repertoire ranks of inferred template counts. A later analysis computed generation probabilities with a VDJ recombination model fitted to out-of-frame rearrangements, and checked the results against IGoR. In a later analysis, hypergeometric tests were used to score TCR-TCR, TCR-HLA and TCR-CMV co-occurrence, with a repertoire-size bias correction applied to TCR pairs. False discovery rates were estimated in a later analysis by permuting HLA or CMV assignments 20 times. In a later analysis, co-occurring TCRs were grouped using DBSCAN, with TCRdist sequence similarity added in when clustering inside HLA-allele-positive subsets. For co-occurrence clustering, repertoires with fewer than 30,000 or more than 120,000 public chains were excluded, along with roughly 5 repertoires with anomalous nucleotide sharing. TCRdb limited this immuneACCESS table to in-frame rearrangements with V and J called. A share of clones is missing; checked studies link under half to unresolved V genes, and the rest is unexplained. The V and J calls and clone size are taken from that table; D and trimming were inferred from the DNA. The sample profile shows about 280,000 clones; about 90% of them were found once. Around 2.1% of the sample is held by the ten biggest clonotypes.

The cohort comprised fewer than 700 healthy bone marrow donors. At the time of sampling, every cohort member was nominally healthy, though immune exposures that went unrecorded were likely present. The donor was CMV seronegative and was included in the group of a few hundred seronegative cohort members. Each donor provided a peripheral blood sample, and peripheral blood mononuclear cells were used for TCR beta sequencing. Genomic DNA extraction from the blood cell samples was performed with the Qiagen DNeasy Blood Extraction Kit. The chain is encoded by TRBV11-2 joined to TRBJ1-4, with 8 junctional bases fitting TRBD1. The receptor comes from a woman between 18 and 29 years old in good health and CMV-seronegative. The specimen was PBMCs. The sequence in DNA is TGTGCCAGCAGATACGGGGCAGGGGGCGCTTCTAATGAAAAACTGTTTTTT. Its protein is CASRYGAGGASNEKLFF.